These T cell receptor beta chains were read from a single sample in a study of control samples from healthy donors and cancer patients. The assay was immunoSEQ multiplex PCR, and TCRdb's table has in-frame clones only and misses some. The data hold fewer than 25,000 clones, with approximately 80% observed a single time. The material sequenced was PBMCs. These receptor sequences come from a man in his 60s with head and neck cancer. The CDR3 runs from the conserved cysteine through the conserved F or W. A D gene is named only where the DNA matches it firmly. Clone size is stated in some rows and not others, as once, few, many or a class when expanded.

CASGIGAGVDTEAFF TGTGCCAGCGGGATTGGGGCGGGCGTTGACACTGAAGCTTTCTTT TRBJ1-1 . few TRBV28
CASSLTMGEAFF TGTGCCAGCAGCCTGACAATGGGTGAAGCTTTCTTT TRBJ1-1 . . TRBV5-4
CASNGDRGGPQHF TGTGCCAGCAATGGGGACCGGGGTGGGCCCCAGCATTTT TRBJ1-5 . . TRBV2
CATSPGGVSSFQYF TGTGCCACCAGCCCAGGAGGGGTAAGCAGTTTTCAGTACTTC TRBJ2-7 . . TRBV15
CASSDTSGGRVDTQYF TGTGCCAGCAGTGATACTAGCGGGGGGCGCGTGGATACGCAGTATTTT TRBJ2-3 TRBD2 few TRBV25-1
CAISDPDRWAKNIQYF TGTGCCATCAGTGATCCGGACCGGTGGGCCAAAAACATTCAGTACTTC TRBJ2-4 . . TRBV10-3
CASSQVARQPTDTQYF TGTGCCAGCAGCCAAGTAGCCCGACAGCCGACAGATACGCAGTATTTT TRBJ2-3 . . TRBV3-1/TRBV3-2
CASRELAGGRETQYF TGTGCCAGCAGAGAACTAGCGGGGGGACGAGAGACCCAGTACTTC TRBJ2-5 TRBD2 medium-sized TRBV2
CASSSEADSDRTDTQYF TGCGCCAGCAGCTCGGAGGCGGACTCCGACCGCACAGATACGCAGTATTTT TRBJ2-3 . . TRBV5-1
CAISEGSSSTDTQYF TGTGCCATCAGTGAGGGGAGTTCTAGCACAGATACGCAGTATTTT TRBJ2-3 . . TRBV10-3
CASSYHRGGADTGELFF TGTGCCAGCAGTTACCATCGTGGGGGTGCGGACACCGGGGAGCTGTTTTTT TRBJ2-2 . . TRBV6-2/TRBV6-3
CASSPLDREGQETQYF TGCGCCAGCAGCCCCCTGGACCGGGAGGGCCAGGAGACCCAGTACTTC TRBJ2-5 TRBD2 few TRBV4-1
CASSVGNEQFF TGTGCCAGCAGTGTTGGCAATGAGCAGTTCTTC TRBJ2-1 . . TRBV2
CASSLRSSGFQETQYF TGTGCCAGCAGCCTTAGATCTAGCGGCTTCCAAGAGACCCAGTACTTC TRBJ2-5 TRBD2 . TRBV3-1/TRBV3-2
CASSVSSGNYNEQFF TGTGCCAGTAGTGTTTCTAGCGGGAACTACAATGAGCAGTTCTTC TRBJ2-1 TRBD2 medium-sized TRBV19
CASRSGGVYEQYF TGTGCCAGCAGATCGGGGGGGGTCTACGAGCAGTACTTC TRBJ2-7 TRBD2 . TRBV6-5
CASSLAQGGTGELFF TGTGCCAGCAGCTTAGCGCAGGGAGGGACCGGGGAGCTGTTTTTT TRBJ2-2 TRBD2 few TRBV7-9
CASSRVGARGYTF TGTGCCAGCAGCAGGGTGGGGGCGAGGGGCTACACCTTC TRBJ1-2 . . TRBV5-4
CASRDNLAMNYGYTF TGTGCCAGCAGGGACAACCTCGCCATGAACTATGGCTACACCTTC TRBJ1-2 . . TRBV6-5
CASGLVTGSRSFSNQPQHF TGTGCTAGTGGTTTGGTAACAGGGTCCCGAAGCTTTAGCAATCAGCCCCAGCATTTT TRBJ1-5 . . TRBV12-5
CASSNLAGGPYEQYF TGTGCCAGCAGCAACCTAGCGGGAGGGCCCTACGAGCAGTACTTC TRBJ2-7 TRBD2 . TRBV5-6
CASSFGGTSGNTIYF TGTGCCAGCAGTTTCGGCGGGACCTCTGGAAACACCATATATTTT TRBJ1-3 . . TRBV6-5
CASSDRRLAAEQFF TGCGCCAGCAGTGACAGGAGACTAGCTGCCGAGCAGTTCTTC TRBJ2-1 TRBD2 . TRBV10-1
CASSGQGSGYNEQFF TGTGCCAGCAGCGGACAGGGGTCGGGGTACAATGAGCAGTTCTTC TRBJ2-1 TRBD1 . TRBV9
CASSYSPGMGNQPQHF TGTGCCAGCAGTTACTCCCCGGGTATGGGCAATCAGCCCCAGCATTTT TRBJ1-5 . . TRBV6-2/TRBV6-3
CASSLGGQGPYEQYF TGCGCCAGCAGCTTGGGGGGACAGGGCCCCTACGAGCAGTACTTC TRBJ2-7 TRBD1 . TRBV5-1
CASHRSGLAGGGGEQFF TGTGCCTCCCACCGTTCGGGGCTAGCGGGAGGAGGTGGTGAGCAGTTCTTC TRBJ2-1 TRBD2 . TRBV10-3
CASSTQDRGYAEAFF TGTGCCAGTAGTACCCAAGACAGGGGATACGCTGAAGCTTTCTTT TRBJ1-1 TRBD1 few TRBV19
CASSPDWGDNEKLFF TGTGCCAGCTCACCAGATTGGGGAGATAATGAAAAACTGTTTTTT TRBJ1-4 . . TRBV18
CASSLFRQEETQYF TGTGCCAGCAGTTTATTTAGGCAGGAAGAGACCCAGTACTTC TRBJ2-5 . once TRBV28
CASSPGQGAYEQYF TGTGCCAGCAGCCCTGGACAGGGGGCCTACGAGCAGTACTTC TRBJ2-7 TRBD1 . TRBV11-2
CASSLGDRGEGEAQHF TGCGCCAGCAGCTTGGGCGACAGGGGAGAAGGGGAAGCCCAGCATTTT TRBJ1-5 TRBD1 . TRBV5-1
CASTGPGQGPDTRYF TGTGCCAGCACCGGACCGGGACAGGGTCCAGATACGCGGTATTTT TRBJ2-3 TRBD1 . TRBV5-6
CATSGGLYSNQPQHF TGTGCCACCAGCGGGGGACTCTATAGCAATCAGCCCCAGCATTTT TRBJ1-5 . . TRBV15
CASSLGGPGNTIYF TGCGCCAGCAGCTTGGGAGGGCCTGGAAACACCATATATTTT TRBJ1-3 . . TRBV5-1
CASSFGLANEKLFF TGTGCCAGCAGCTTCGGGTTAGCTAATGAAAAACTGTTTTTT TRBJ1-4 . . TRBV5-8
CASSPGQGTGELFF TGCGCCAGCAGCCCGGGACAGGGGACCGGGGAGCTGTTTTTT TRBJ2-2 TRBD1 few TRBV5-1
CASSSSSTGNNEKLFF TGTGCCAGCAGCTCTTCCTCGACAGGAAATAATGAAAAACTGTTTTTT TRBJ1-4 . . TRBV5-5
CASSLAGAHYEQYF TGTGCCAGCAGCTTAGCGGGGGCCCACTACGAGCAGTACTTC TRBJ2-7 . . TRBV11-3
CASSEWGVEAFF TGCGCCAGCAGTGAGTGGGGAGTTGAAGCTTTCTTT TRBJ1-1 . . TRBV10-2
CASSYSRGGSFYEQYF TGTGCCAGCAGTTACTCCCGGGGAGGCAGCTTCTACGAGCAGTACTTC TRBJ2-7 . . TRBV6-2/TRBV6-3
CASSAWPAGGGREKLFF TGTGCCAGCAGCGCATGGCCTGCCGGGGGAGGGAGGGAAAAACTGTTTTTT TRBJ1-4 . . TRBV3-1/TRBV3-2
CASSVEGTGNEKLFF TGTGCCAGCAGCGTAGAGGGGACAGGGAATGAAAAACTGTTTTTT TRBJ1-4 TRBD1 . TRBV9
CATSRDVVARTDTQYF TGTGCCACCAGCAGAGATGTAGTAGCTCGCACAGATACGCAGTATTTT TRBJ2-3 . . TRBV15
CASSGIGTAQETQYF TGTGCCAGCAGTGGAATTGGGACAGCCCAAGAGACCCAGTACTTC TRBJ2-5 TRBD1 . TRBV25-1
CASSFTTGTYEQYF TGTGCCAGCAGCTTCACTACAGGAACCTACGAGCAGTACTTC TRBJ2-7 . few TRBV7-2
CASSLDAGGLYEQYF TGTGCCAGCAGCTTAGACGCCGGGGGGCTCTACGAGCAGTACTTC TRBJ2-7 . . TRBV7-2
CASSLAVAGVSNEQFF TGTGCCAGCAGCTTGGCCGTAGCGGGAGTCTCCAATGAGCAGTTCTTC TRBJ2-1 TRBD2 . TRBV5-6
CASSLLQGKNTEAFF TGTGCCAGCAGCCTCTTACAGGGGAAGAACACTGAAGCTTTCTTT TRBJ1-1 TRBD1 . TRBV14